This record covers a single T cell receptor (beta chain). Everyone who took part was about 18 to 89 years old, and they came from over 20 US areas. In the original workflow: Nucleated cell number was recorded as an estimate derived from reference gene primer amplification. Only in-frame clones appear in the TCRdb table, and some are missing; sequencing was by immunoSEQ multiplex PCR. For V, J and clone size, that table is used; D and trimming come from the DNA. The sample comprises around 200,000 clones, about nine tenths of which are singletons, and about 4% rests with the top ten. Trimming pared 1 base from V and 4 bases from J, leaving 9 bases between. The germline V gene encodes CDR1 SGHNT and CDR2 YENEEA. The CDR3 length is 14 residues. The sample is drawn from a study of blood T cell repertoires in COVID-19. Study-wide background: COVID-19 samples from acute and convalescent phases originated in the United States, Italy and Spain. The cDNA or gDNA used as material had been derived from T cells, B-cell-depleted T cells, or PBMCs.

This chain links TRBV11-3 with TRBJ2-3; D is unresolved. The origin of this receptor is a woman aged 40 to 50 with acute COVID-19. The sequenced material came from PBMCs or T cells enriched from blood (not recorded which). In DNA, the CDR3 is TGTGCCAGCAGCTTAGGCCTGGGCCCAGATACGCAGTATTTT. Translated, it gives CASSLGLGPDTQYF.